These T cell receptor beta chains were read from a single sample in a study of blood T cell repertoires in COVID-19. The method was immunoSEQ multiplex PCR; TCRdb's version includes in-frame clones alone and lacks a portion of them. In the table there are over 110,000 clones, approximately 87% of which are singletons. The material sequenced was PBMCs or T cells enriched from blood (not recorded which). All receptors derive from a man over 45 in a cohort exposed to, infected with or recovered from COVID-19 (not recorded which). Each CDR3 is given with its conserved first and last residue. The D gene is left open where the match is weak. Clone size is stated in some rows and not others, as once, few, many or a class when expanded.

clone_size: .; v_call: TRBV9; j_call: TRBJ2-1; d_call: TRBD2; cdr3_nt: TGTGCCAGCAGCGTTAACCGGGGGGATGAGCAGTTCTTC; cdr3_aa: CASSVNRGDEQFF
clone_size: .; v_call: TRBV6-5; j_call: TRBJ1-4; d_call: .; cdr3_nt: TGTGCCAGCAGTTATTCAGGGCCAGGTCTGGAAAAACTGTTTTTT; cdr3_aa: CASSYSGPGLEKLFF
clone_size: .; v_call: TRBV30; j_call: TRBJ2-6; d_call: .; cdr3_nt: TGTGCCTGGGACGGTACTGGGGCCAACGTCCTGACTTTC; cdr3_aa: CAWDGTGANVLTF
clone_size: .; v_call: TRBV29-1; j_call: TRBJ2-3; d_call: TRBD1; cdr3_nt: TGCAGCGTTTCGCAGGGGGCCACAGATACGCAGTATTTT; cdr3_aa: CSVSQGATDTQYF
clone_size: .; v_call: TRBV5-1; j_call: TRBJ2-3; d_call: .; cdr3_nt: TGCGCCAGCAGCAACGGGAACACAGATACGCAGTATTTT; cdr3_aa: CASSNGNTDTQYF
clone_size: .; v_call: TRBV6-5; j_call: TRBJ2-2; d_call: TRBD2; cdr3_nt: TGTGCCAGCATTGGACTAGCGGCGAACACCGGGGAGCTGTTTTTT; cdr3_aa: CASIGLAANTGELFF
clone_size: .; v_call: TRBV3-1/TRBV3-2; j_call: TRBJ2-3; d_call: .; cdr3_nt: TGTGCCAGCAGCCGATCGGGACTTATCACAGATACGCAGTATTTT; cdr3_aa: CASSRSGLITDTQYF
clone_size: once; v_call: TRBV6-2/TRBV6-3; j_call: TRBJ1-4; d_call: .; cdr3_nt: TGTGCCAGCCGTTCGACAGGAGGACACGAAAAACTGTTTTTT; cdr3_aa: CASRSTGGHEKLFF
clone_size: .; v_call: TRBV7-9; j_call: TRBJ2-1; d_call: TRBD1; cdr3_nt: TGTGCCAGCAGCCTGGGACAGGGGACCGCCTACAATGAGCAGTTCTTC; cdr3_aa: CASSLGQGTAYNEQFF
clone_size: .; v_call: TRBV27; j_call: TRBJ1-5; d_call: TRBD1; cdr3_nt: TGTGCCAGTAGGTCAGGGGGCCGCAATCAGCCCCAGCATTTT; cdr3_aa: CASRSGGRNQPQHF
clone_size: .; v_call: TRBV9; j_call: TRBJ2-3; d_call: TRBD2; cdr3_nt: TGTGCCAGCAGCAAGACTAGCGGATACACAGATACGCAGTATTTT; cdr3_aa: CASSKTSGYTDTQYF
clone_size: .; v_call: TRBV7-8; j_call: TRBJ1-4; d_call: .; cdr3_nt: TGTGCCAGCAGCTTAGGAGGAAGAAATGAAAAACTGTTTTTT; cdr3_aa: CASSLGGRNEKLFF
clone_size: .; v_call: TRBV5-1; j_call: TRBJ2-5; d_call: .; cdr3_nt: TGCGCCAGCAGCTTCGATGGACTTCCTGGAGAGACCCAGTACTTC; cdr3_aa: CASSFDGLPGETQYF
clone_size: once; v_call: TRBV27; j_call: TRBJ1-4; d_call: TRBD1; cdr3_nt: TGTGCCAGCAGTTCGACAGGGTCCAAGGAAAAACTGTTTTTT; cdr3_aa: CASSSTGSKEKLFF
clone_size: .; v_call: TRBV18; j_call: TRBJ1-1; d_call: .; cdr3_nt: TGTGCCAGCTCATCGGACACTGAAGCTTTCTTT; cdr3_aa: CASSSDTEAFF
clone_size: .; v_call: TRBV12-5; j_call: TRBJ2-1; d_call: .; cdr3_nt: TGTGCTAGTGGTTCCTACGAAGAGCAGTTCTTC; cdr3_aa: CASGSYEEQFF
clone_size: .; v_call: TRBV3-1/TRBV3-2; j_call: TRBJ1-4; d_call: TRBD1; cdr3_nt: TGTGCCAGCAGTCCCGGCCAGACCAGGGGGGAAAAACTGTTTTTT; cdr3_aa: CASSPGQTRGEKLFF
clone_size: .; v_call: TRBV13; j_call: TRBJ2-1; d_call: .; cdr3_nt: TGTGCCAGCAACCCACGGAGCTCCTACAATGAGCAGTTCTTC; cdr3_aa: CASNPRSSYNEQFF
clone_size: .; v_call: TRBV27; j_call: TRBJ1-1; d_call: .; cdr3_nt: TGTGCCAGCAGTTTTAATGGCAGGGTCGGTGAAGCTTTCTTT; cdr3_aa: CASSFNGRVGEAFF
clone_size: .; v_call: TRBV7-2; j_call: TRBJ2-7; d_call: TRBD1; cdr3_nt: TGTGCCAGCAGCTTAGTGGGACAGGGAGCACGGGAGCAGTACTTC; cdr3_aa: CASSLVGQGAREQYF
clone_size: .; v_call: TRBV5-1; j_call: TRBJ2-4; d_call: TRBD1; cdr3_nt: TGCGCCAGCAGCTTGGACAGGGGGGTTGACATTCAGTACTTC; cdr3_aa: CASSLDRGVDIQYF
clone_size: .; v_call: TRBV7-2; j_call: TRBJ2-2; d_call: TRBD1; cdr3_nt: TGTGCCAGCAGACAGGGACAGGGAGGAGCCGGGGAGCTGTTTTTT; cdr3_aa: CASRQGQGGAGELFF
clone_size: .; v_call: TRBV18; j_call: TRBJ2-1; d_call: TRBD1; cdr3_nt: TGTGCCAGCTCGAAACAGGGGGCTGGCGTCAATGAGCAGTTCTTC; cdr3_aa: CASSKQGAGVNEQFF
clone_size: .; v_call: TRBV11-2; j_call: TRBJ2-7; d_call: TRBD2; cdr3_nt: TGTGCCAGCAGCTTGGGCGGGGGGGTGACCTACGAGCAGTACTTC; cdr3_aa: CASSLGGGVTYEQYF
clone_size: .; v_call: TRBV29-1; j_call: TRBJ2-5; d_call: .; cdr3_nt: TGCAGCGTATACCCCAGGGCGGGGCCCCAAGAGACCCAGTACTTC; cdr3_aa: CSVYPRAGPQETQYF
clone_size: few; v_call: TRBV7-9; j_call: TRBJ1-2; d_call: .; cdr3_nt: TGTGCCAGCAGCTTAGCGGAGAGCTATGGCTACACCTTC; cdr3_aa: CASSLAESYGYTF
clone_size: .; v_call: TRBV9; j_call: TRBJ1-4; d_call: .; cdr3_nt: TGTGCCAGCAGCGCCGACGGAGGGCGCGGTGAAAAACTGTTTTTT; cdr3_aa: CASSADGGRGEKLFF
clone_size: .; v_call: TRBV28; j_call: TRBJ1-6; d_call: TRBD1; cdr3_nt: TGTGCCAGCAGAGTGGACAGGCCGGGTTCACCCCTCCACTTT; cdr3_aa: CASRVDRPGSPLHF
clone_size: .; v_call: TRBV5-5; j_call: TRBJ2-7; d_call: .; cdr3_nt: TGTGCCAGCAGCTTGGACCCAGGGCAGAACGAGCAGTACTTC; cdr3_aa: CASSLDPGQNEQYF
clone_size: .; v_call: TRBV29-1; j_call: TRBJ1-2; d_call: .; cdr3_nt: TGCAGCGCCGAAGGGGCGATGTCCCAGGGCTATGGCTACACCTTC; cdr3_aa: CSAEGAMSQGYGYTF
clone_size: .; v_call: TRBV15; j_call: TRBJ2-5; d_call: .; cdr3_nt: TGTGCCACCAGCAGAGGGGCTTCTGGGGGGAAGACCCAGTACTTC; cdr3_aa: CATSRGASGGKTQYF
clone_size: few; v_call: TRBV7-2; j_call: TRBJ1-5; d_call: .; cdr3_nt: TGTGCCAGCAGCTACAGGGGCAATCAGCCCCAGCATTTT; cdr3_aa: CASSYRGNQPQHF
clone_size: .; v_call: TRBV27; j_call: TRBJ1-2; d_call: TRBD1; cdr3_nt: TGTGCCAGCAGTTTATCGACGGCAGGGGGTGCTAACTATGGCTACACCTTC; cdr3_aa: CASSLSTAGGANYGYTF
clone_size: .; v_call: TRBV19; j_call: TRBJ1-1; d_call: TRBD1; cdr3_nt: TGTGCCAGTAGTATTCAGGGGGAAGTTGTTTTGACTACTGAAGCTTTCTTT; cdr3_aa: CASSIQGEVVLTTEAFF
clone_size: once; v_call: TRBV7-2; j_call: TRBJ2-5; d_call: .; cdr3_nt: TGTGCCAGCAGCTTAGAGTTGGGGGGCCAGTACTTC; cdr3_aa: CASSLELGGQYF
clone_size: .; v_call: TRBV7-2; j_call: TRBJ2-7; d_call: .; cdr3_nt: TGTGCCAGCAGCTTAGAACAGGGCCTCTACGAGCAGTACTTC; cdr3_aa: CASSLEQGLYEQYF
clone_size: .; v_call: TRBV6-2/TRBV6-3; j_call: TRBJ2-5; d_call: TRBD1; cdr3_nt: TGTGCCAGCAGTTACGGGGGACAGGGAGTGACCCAGTACTTC; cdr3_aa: CASSYGGQGVTQYF
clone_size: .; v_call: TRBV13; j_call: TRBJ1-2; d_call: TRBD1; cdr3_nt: TGTGCCAGCAGCCCACGGTACAGACAGGGGCTCTATGGCTACACCTTC; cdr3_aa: CASSPRYRQGLYGYTF
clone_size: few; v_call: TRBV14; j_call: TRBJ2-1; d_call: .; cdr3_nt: TGTGCCAGCAGCCATCGGACGGGGAATGAGCAGTTCTTC; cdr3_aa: CASSHRTGNEQFF